A single sample gave rise to the 21 T cell receptor beta chains below, sequenced in a study of vaccination and CD4 T cells after COVID-19. Cultured CD4+ T cell DNA underwent sequencing with the Oncomine TCR Beta short-read assay. TCRdb processed the PCR reads anew with MiXCR; each CDR3 protein has one entry. The repertoire consists of approximately 16,000 distinct CDR3 sequences, with about 50% occurring once and the leading ten covering 3.5% to 5%. These TCRs' antigens remain unknown. Treatment described: approximately 11-day PBMC culture with coronavirus spike peptide pools or control peptides (ViraFEST assay). The sample here was CD4+ T cells from blood, cultured in vitro, taken before SARS-CoV-2 vaccination. These receptors all stem from a human donor who had recovered from COVID-19.

This clonotype was seen a single time. The rearrangement joins TRBV6-2 or TRBV6-3 to TRBJ2-1, with TRBD1 matching over 10 bases. This CDR3 contains 17 residues. CDR1 and CDR2 (germline): MNHEY, SVGEGT. The junction had 13 bases not matched to a gene; V was cut back by 6 bases and J by 5 bases. CDR3 residues: CASSPDRGRSLHNEQFF. The CDR3 DNA is TGTGCCAGCAGCCCCGACAGGGGGCGATCCCTACACAATGAGCAGTTCTTC.

The chain couples TRBV28 to TRBJ2-3, with D possibly matching TRBD2 (5 bases). V gave up 7 bases and J gave up 0 bases, with 17 bases separating them. This CDR3 is built from 16 residues. Germline V gene sequence: CDR1 MDHEN, CDR2 SYDVKM. The CDR3 loop is CASNSPPRASTDTQYF. As DNA, the CDR3 is TGTGCCAGCAACTCCCCCCCGAGGGCCAGCACAGATACGCAGTATTTT.

This clonotype was observed a handful of times. V and J are TRBV2 and TRBJ2-1, with 9 bases that match TRBD2. With 6 bases clipped from V and 12 bases from J, the junction kept 12 bases outside the gene matches. The length of the CDR3 is 14 residues. The germline V gene has CDR1 SNHLY and CDR2 FYNNEI. The CDR3 nucleotides read TGTGCCAGCAGAGGGGAGCGGGAGGCGTTTGGGCAGTTCTTC. This translates into CASRGEREAFGQFF.

This clonotype appeared a few times. V gene TRBV19 combines with J gene TRBJ1-5, with D perhaps matching TRBD1 (5 bases). Germline CDR1 is LNHDA and CDR2 is SQIVND (reference sequence). This CDR3 contains 12 residues. V was shortened by 6 bases and J by 10 bases, with 13 bases between the two germline ends. CDR3 residues: CASSGIGAPQHF. The CDR3 DNA is TGTGCCAGTAGCGGTATAGGGGCCCCCCAGCATTTT. Full variable domain (missing parts from reference TRBV19 and TRBJ1-5): DGGITQSPKYLFRKEGQNVTLSCEQNLNHDAMYWYRQDPGQGLRLIYYSQIVNDFQKGDIAEGYSVSREKKESFPLTVTSAQKNPTAFYLCASSGIGAPQHFGDGTRLSIL.

This clonotype appeared once. The J gene is TRBJ2-1, the V gene TRBV19; 10 bases map to TRBD1. The J call is doubtful: the DNA matches TRBJ2-7 better. Per germline, CDR1 LNHDA and CDR2 SQIVND (reference sequence). The CDR3 spans 15 residues. CDR3 coding DNA: TGTGCCAGTAGTACCTCGGGACAGGGGTTCTACGAGCAGTACTTC. It yields the protein CASSTSGQGFYEQYF.

V gene TRBV19 combines with J gene TRBJ2-7; the D gene is possibly TRBD1 (6 bases). Germline V gives CDR1 LNHDA, CDR2 SQIVND (reference sequence). The CDR3 is 15 amino acids. The V and J ends lost 5 bases and 0 bases respectively, with 14 bases between them. This CDR3 reads CASSFSGVNSYEQYF. The CDR3 coding sequence is TGTGCCAGTAGTTTCTCAGGGGTCAACTCCTACGAGCAGTACTTC.

The genes are TRBV20-1 and TRBJ2-3; D gene uncertain. CDR3 length: 16 residues. V was clipped by 5 bases and J by 2 bases, with 20 bases between them. Germline CDR1 and CDR2: DFQATT and SNEGSKA (reference sequence). This chain's CDR3 is CSAQPPSGTTTDTQYF. CDR3 in DNA: TGCAGTGCTCAACCCCCCTCCGGCACGACCACAGATACGCAGTATTTT.

This chain connects TRBV6-1 to TRBJ2-1; D might be TRBD1 (5 bases). Germline V gives CDR1 MNHNS, CDR2 SASEGT. The CDR3 is 13 residues long. V was cut by 0 bases and J by 7 bases, with 7 bases left in between. The CDR3 reads CASSEARANEQFF. As DNA, the CDR3 is TGTGCCAGCAGTGAAGCCAGGGCGAATGAGCAGTTCTTC.

This clonotype was counted only a few times. The rearrangement links TRBV6-5 to TRBJ1-2, with 7 bases aligning to TRBD1. This CDR3 has 13 residues. Germline loops: CDR1 MNHEY, CDR2 SVGAGI. Trimming took 4 bases from V and 4 from J; bases not matched to a gene: 3. CDR3 protein: CASSSRGLYGYTF. Written as DNA, the CDR3 is TGTGCCAGCAGTTCAAGGGGGCTCTATGGCTACACCTTC.

This chain links TRBV6-1 with TRBJ1-5; weak D call: TRBD1 (6 bases). The CDR3 covers 15 residues. Germline CDR1 reads MNHNS; CDR2 reads SASEGT. Trimming left V 5 bases short and J 4 bases short, with 15 bases between. CDR3 DNA sequence: TGTGCCAGCAGTACTGGCGACAGGAATAATCAGCCCCAGCATTTT. The encoded protein is CASSTGDRNNQPQHF.

A word on this clonotype: The junction departs from the called germline gene at one end, perhaps through a read error. The rearrangement uses TRBV6-5 and TRBJ1-1; possibly TRBD1 for D (5 bases). The CDR3 is 15 amino acids. Germline CDR1 and CDR2: MNHEY and SVGAGI. The DNA of the CDR3 is TGTGCCAGCAGTGACTCGGGACGGGTGAACACTGAAGCTTTCTTT. Its translation: CASSDSGRVNTEAFF.

This clonotype appeared a few times. The J gene is TRBJ1-3, the V gene TRBV7-2; D gene ambiguous. Germline loops: CDR1 SGHTA, CDR2 FQGNSA. Trimming cost V 1 base and J 9 bases, with 13 bases left between them. The CDR3 has 14 amino acids. CDR3 DNA: TGTGCCAGCAGCTTAGACCCGAGTGGGTTCACCATATATTTT. Encoded protein: CASSLDPSGFTIYF.

The rearrangement joins TRBV7-2 to TRBJ2-3; no firm D call. In germline, CDR1 is SGHTA, CDR2 FQGNSA. CDR3 length: 16 residues. Trimming stripped 0 bases from V and 1 base from J, with 11 bases between. CDR3 region: CASSLAPGLGTDTQYF. The CDR3 bases are TGTGCCAGCAGCTTAGCGCCGGGTTTAGGCACAGATACGCAGTATTTT.

The rearrangement links TRBV14 to TRBJ2-5; D possibly corresponds to TRBD2 (5 bases). Between the trimmed V and J ends, which lost 5 bases and 0 bases, there was a span of 19 bases. The CDR3 loop spans 17 amino acids. Germline V CDR1 and CDR2: SGHDN, FVKESK. This chain's CDR3 is CASSSRPSRGYQETQYF. CDR3 nucleotides: TGTGCCAGCAGCTCCCGGCCTAGCCGAGGGTACCAAGAGACCCAGTACTTC.

The chain couples TRBV12-3 or TRBV12-4 to TRBJ1-5; D is uncertain. Trimming removed 6 bases from V and 4 bases from J, with 7 bases in between. This CDR3 is 12 amino acids long. The chain's CDR3 is CASSPHNQPQHF. The CDR3, as DNA: TGTGCCAGCAGCCCTCATAATCAGCCCCAGCATTTT.

V gene TRBV11-3 combines with J gene TRBJ1-1, with D unclear. Germline values: CDR1 SGHNT, CDR2 YENEEA. V was pared by 7 bases and J by 1 base, with 10 bases between. The CDR3 spans 13 residues. This chain's CDR3 is CASTEHGNTEAFF. The DNA for the CDR3 is TGTGCCAGCACCGAGCATGGGAACACTGAAGCTTTCTTT.

This clonotype was picked up one time. V gene TRBV20-1 combines with J gene TRBJ2-1; 7 bases fit TRBD2. CDR3 length: 16 amino acids. The germline V gene encodes CDR1 DFQATT and CDR2 SNEGSKA (reference sequence). The trim removed 0 bases at V and 6 bases at J, leaving 11 bases unmatched. The DNA of the CDR3 is TGCAGTGCTAGAGATCTAGTCGGACTAGGCACCAATGAGCAGTTCTTC. This codes for CSARDLVGLGTNEQFF.

DNA of the CDR3: TGTGCCAGCAGCTTGACAGCGAACACCGGGGAGCTGTTTTTT. The encoded protein is CASSLTANTGELFF. This chain joins TRBV7-9 and TRBJ2-2; a weak D match, TRBD1 (5 bases). Looked up from germline, CDR1 is SEHNR and CDR2 is FQNEAQ (reference sequence). Trimming took 3 bases from V and 0 from J, leaving 5 bases between them. CDR3 length equals 14 residues.

V usage is TRBV7-2 and J usage is TRBJ2-6; D unclear. Per germline, CDR1 SGHTA and CDR2 FQGNSA. Trimming removed 4 bases at V and 0 bases at J, with 7 bases between. This CDR3 comprises 15 residues. CDR3 protein: CASSSHNSGANVLTF. As DNA, the CDR3 is TGTGCCAGCAGCTCCCACAACTCTGGGGCCAACGTCCTGACTTTC. The full variable domain, completed using reference TRBV7-2 and TRBJ2-6, is GAGVSQSPSNKVTEKGKDVELRCDPISGHTALYWYRQSLGQGLEFLIYFQGNSAPDKSGLPSDRFSAERTGGSVSTLTIQRTQQEDSAVYLCASSSHNSGANVLTFGAGSRLTVL.

The CDR3 loop is CASSLKGRDRRTTEAFF. CDR3 nucleotides: TGTGCCAGCAGCTTAAAAGGTCGGGACCGTCGTACCACTGAAGCTTTCTTT. The V call is TRBV11-3, the J call TRBJ1-1; the D gene is possibly TRBD1 (5 bases). The V and J ends lost 2 bases and 4 bases respectively, with 20 bases between them. The CDR3 contains 17 residues. Germline loops: CDR1 SGHNT, CDR2 YENEEA. The variable domain in full, with the rest retrieved from reference TRBV11-3 and TRBJ1-1, is EAGVVQSPRYKIIEKKQPVAFWCNPISGHNTLYWYLQNLGQGPELLIRYENEEAVDDSQLPKDRFSAERLKGVDSTLKIQPAELGDSAVYLCASSLKGRDRRTTEAFFGQGTRLTVV.

In this sample, this clonotype turned up a few times. The chain combines TRBV15 with TRBJ1-6, with a weak D call TRBD1 (5 bases). The germline V gene has CDR1 LNHNV and CDR2 YYDKDF (reference sequence). The CDR3 is 14 amino acids. Trimming removed 3 bases from V and 10 bases from J, with 13 bases in between. The CDR3 region has the DNA TGTGCCACCAGCAGTGAGGGACGAGGATCACCCCTCCACTTT. This encodes CATSSEGRGSPLHF.